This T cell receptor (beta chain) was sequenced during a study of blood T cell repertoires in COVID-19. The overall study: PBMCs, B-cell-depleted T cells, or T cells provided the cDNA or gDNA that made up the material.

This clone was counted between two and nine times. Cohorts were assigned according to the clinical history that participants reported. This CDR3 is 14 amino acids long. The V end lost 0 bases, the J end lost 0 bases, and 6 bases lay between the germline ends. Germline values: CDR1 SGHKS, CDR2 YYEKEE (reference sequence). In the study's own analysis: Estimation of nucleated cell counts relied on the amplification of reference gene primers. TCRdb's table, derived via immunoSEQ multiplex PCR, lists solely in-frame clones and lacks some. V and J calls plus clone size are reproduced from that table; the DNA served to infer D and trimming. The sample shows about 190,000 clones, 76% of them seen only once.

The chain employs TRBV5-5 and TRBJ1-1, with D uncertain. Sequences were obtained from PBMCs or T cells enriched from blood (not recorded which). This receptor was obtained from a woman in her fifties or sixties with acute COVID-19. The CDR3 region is CASSLVSVNTEAFF. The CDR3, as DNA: TGTGCCAGCAGCTTGGTGTCAGTGAACACTGAAGCTTTCTTT.